What follows is one TCR beta chain and its context. Antigen specificity is unknown. This sample stems from a study of cytomegalovirus exposure and HLA in healthy donors. The study's findings and limits: Reports credit the classifier with highly specific, highly sensitive diagnosis of cytomegalovirus status. In a later analysis, specific HLA alleles were associated with 15,000 to 20,000 TCR beta sequences at a 0.05 false discovery rate. In a later analysis, productive TCRs from donors in an Asian-associated ancestry cluster reportedly carried fewer N-insertions than the cohort mean. In an earlier analysis, most TCR beta V segments were productive about 90% or about 30% of the time.

CDR3 length: 15 residues. In germline, CDR1 is MNHNS, CDR2 SASEGT. V was clipped by 5 bases and J by 1 base, with 14 bases between them. Researchers ran the PCR with 60 Vbeta and 13 Jbeta primers. Repertoires were generated with immunoSEQ multiplex PCR, while TCRdb's copy carries only in-frame clones and drops some. The profile shows about 140,000 clones, about 80% of them singletons. Sequenced: PBMCs. The clonotype was recovered from a man aged 25 to 45 in good health and CMV-seropositive. The chain combines TRBV6-1 with TRBJ1-2; D is perhaps TRBD1 (5 bases). CDR3 loop: CASSPPTTVNYGYTF. The CDR3 DNA reads TGTGCCAGCAGTCCTCCCACGACAGTTAACTATGGCTACACCTTC.